This T cell receptor (beta chain) was found in a study of PD-1 blockade in classical Hodgkin lymphoma. Study-wide results and limits: Unlike CD8+ TCR diversity, which did not rise significantly by C4D1, CD4+ TCR diversity did.

This clone was observed a few times. The antigen is unknown. Clones were read by immunoSEQ multiplex PCR, and TCRdb kept only the in-frame ones, dropping some. The table includes 20,000 to 25,000 clones, 77% detected once. Germline CDR1 and CDR2: LGHNT and FRNRAP. Trimming cost V 2 bases and J 1 base, with 16 bases left between them. This CDR3 has 17 residues. Brentuximab vedotin exposure varied among the patients, all of whom had relapsed after autologous stem cell transplantation. The V and J genes are TRBV12-5 and TRBJ2-3; possibly TRBD2 for D (6 bases). The sample here was peripheral blood mononuclear cells (PBMCs), taken before the second cycle of nivolumab. The receptor was isolated from a human donor with classical Hodgkin lymphoma. CDR3 sequence (DNA): TGTGCTAGTGGTTTGTCCAACCGGGACTTCGGCACAGATACGCAGTATTTT. It codes for CASGLSNRDFGTDTQYF.